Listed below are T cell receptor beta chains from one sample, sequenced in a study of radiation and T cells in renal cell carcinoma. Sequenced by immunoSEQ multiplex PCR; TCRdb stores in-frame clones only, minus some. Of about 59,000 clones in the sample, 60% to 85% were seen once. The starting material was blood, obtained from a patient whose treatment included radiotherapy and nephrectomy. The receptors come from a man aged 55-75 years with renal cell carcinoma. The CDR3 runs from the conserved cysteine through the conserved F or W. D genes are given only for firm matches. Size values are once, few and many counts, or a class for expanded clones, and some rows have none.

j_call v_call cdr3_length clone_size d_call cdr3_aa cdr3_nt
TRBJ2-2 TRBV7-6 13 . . CASKATNTGELFF TGTGCCAGCAAGGCCACGAACACCGGGGAGCTGTTTTTT
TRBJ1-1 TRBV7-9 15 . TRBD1 CASSLSPGQGTEAFF TGTGCCAGCAGCTTAAGCCCGGGACAGGGAACTGAAGCTTTCTTT
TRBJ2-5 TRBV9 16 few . CASSPRGTSGQETQYF TGTGCCAGCAGCCCTAGGGGGACGAGCGGACAAGAGACCCAGTACTTC
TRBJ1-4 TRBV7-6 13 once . CASSNNVGEKLFF TGTGCCAGCAGCAACAACGTAGGTGAAAAACTGTTTTTT
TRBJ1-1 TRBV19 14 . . CASSMGGYGAEAFF TGTGCCAGTAGTATGGGGGGCTATGGCGCTGAAGCTTTCTTT
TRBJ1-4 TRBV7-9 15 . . CASTPLGATNEKLFF TGTGCCAGCACCCCCCTGGGAGCAACTAATGAAAAACTGTTTTTT
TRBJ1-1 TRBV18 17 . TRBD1 CASSPRPGGRVDTEAFF TGTGCCAGCTCACCACGTCCAGGGGGCAGGGTAGACACTGAAGCTTTCTTT
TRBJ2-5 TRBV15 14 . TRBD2 CATSKLAGGETQYF TGTGCCACCAGCAAATTAGCGGGGGGAGAGACCCAGTACTTC
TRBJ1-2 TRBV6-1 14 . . CASTFTRQGYGYTF TGTGCCAGCACCTTTACGAGGCAGGGTTATGGCTACACCTTC
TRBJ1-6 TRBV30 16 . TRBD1 CAWSVVRDRNNSPLHF TGTGCCTGGAGTGTAGTCCGGGACAGGAATAATTCACCCCTCCACTTT
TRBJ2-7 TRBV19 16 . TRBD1 CASSLNPGQGPYEQYF TGTGCCAGTAGCCTAAATCCGGGACAGGGCCCCTACGAGCAGTACTTC
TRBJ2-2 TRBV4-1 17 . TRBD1 CASSQEEDRQNTGELFF TGCGCCAGCAGCCAAGAAGAGGACAGGCAAAACACCGGGGAGCTGTTTTTT
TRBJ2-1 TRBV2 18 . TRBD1 CASSPGTAARSSYNEQFF TGTGCCAGCAGTCCCGGGACAGCCGCTCGAAGCTCCTACAATGAGCAGTTCTTC
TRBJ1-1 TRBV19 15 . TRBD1 CASSRQGGRDTEAFF TGTGCCAGTAGTAGGCAGGGGGGGCGCGACACTGAAGCTTTCTTT
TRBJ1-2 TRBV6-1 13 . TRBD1 CASSPDRGRGYTF TGTGCCAGCAGTCCCGACAGGGGTAGAGGCTACACCTTC
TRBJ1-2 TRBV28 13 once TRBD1 CAARTGTVDGYTF TGTGCCGCGCGTACCGGGACAGTCGATGGCTACACCTTC
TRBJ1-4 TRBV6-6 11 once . CASMEGEKLFF TGTGCCAGCATGGAGGGGGAAAAACTGTTTTTT
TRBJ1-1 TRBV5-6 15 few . CASSLGMRVNTEAFF TGTGCCAGCAGCTTGGGCATGAGAGTGAACACTGAAGCTTTCTTT
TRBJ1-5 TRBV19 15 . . CASSVGQGDGQPQHF TGTGCCAGTAGTGTAGGGCAGGGAGATGGTCAGCCCCAGCATTTT
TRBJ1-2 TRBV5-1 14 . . CASSPLTGTYGYTF TGCGCCAGCAGCCCCCTTACAGGGACGTATGGCTACACCTTC
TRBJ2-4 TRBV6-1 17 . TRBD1 CASSEADWDSRSAIQYF TGTGCCAGCAGTGAAGCGGATTGGGACAGCCGATCGGCCATTCAGTACTTC
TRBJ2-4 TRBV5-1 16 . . CASSLAREGGQNIQYF TGCGCCAGCAGCTTGGCAAGAGAAGGGGGGCAAAACATTCAGTACTTC
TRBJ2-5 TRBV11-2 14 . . CASSSGGFIETQYF TGTGCCAGCAGCTCCGGTGGCTTCATAGAGACCCAGTACTTC
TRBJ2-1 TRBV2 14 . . CASSSSGTNNEQFF TGTGCCAGCAGTAGTAGCGGAACAAACAATGAGCAGTTCTTC
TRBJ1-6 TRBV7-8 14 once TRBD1 CASTRTGSNSPLHF TGTGCCAGCACCAGGACAGGGAGTAACTCACCCCTCCACTTT
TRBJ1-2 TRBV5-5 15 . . CASSRDSGANYGYTF TGTGCCAGCAGCCGTGACTCTGGGGCTAACTATGGCTACACCTTC
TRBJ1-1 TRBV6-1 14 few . CASSHRESNTEAFF TGTGCCAGCAGTCACAGGGAATCGAACACTGAAGCTTTCTTT
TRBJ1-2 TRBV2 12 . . CASSARDYGYTF TGTGCCAGCAGTGCCAGGGACTATGGCTACACCTTC
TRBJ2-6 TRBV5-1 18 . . CASSLDGRASSGANVLTF TGCGCCAGCAGCTTGGATGGCAGGGCGAGCTCTGGGGCCAACGTCCTGACTTTC
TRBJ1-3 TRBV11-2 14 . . CASSLETGGNTIYF TGTGCCAGCAGCTTAGAAACAGGTGGAAACACCATATATTTT
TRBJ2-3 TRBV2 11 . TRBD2 CASSERELQYF TGTGCCAGCAGCGAGCGGGAACTTCAGTATTTT
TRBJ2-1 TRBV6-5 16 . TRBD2 CASSYSRRGGHGEQFF TGTGCCAGCAGTTACTCGCGTCGGGGGGGCCATGGTGAGCAGTTCTTC
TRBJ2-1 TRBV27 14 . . CASTLVGKMNEQFF TGTGCCAGCACCTTAGTAGGGAAAATGAATGAGCAGTTCTTC
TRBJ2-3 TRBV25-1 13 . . CASRFTGLDTQYF TGTGCCAGCAGGTTCACAGGGCTAGATACGCAGTATTTT
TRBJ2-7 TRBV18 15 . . CASSPISRDDYEQYF TGTGCCAGCTCACCAATATCTCGGGACGACTACGAGCAGTACTTC
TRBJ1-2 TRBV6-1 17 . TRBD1 CASSAAPGTGGDYGYTF TGTGCCAGCAGTGCCGCACCCGGGACAGGGGGCGACTATGGCTACACCTTC
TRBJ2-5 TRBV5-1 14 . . CASSLSGLQETQYF TGCGCCAGCAGCTTGTCCGGTCTCCAAGAGACCCAGTACTTC
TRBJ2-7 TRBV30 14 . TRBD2 CAWSVLGEGYEQYF TGTGCCTGGAGTGTACTTGGGGAGGGCTACGAGCAGTACTTC